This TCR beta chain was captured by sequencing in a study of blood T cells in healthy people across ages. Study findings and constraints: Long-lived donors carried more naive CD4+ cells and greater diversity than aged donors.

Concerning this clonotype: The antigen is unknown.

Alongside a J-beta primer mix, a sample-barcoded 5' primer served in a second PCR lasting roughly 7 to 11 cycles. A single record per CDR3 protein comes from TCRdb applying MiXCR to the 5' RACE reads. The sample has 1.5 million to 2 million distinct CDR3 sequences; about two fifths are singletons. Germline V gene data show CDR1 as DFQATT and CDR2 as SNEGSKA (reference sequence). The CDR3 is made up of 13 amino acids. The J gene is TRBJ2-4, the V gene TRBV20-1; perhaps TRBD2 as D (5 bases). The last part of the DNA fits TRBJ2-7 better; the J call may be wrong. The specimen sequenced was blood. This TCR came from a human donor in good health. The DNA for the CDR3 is TGCAGTGCTAGAGCCAGCGGAATATACGAGCAGTACTTC. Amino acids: CSARASGIYEQYF.